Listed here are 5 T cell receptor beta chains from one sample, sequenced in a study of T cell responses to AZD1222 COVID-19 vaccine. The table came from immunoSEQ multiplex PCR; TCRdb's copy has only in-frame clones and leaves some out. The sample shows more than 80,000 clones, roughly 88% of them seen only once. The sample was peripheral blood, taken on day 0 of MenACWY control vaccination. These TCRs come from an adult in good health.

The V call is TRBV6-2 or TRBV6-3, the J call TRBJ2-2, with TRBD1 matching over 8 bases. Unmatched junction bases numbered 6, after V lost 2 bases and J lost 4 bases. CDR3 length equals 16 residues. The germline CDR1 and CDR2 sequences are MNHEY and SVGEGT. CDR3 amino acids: CASSYAGGLGTGELFF. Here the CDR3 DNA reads TGTGCCAGCAGTTACGCAGGGGGCCTGGGCACCGGGGAGCTGTTTTTT.

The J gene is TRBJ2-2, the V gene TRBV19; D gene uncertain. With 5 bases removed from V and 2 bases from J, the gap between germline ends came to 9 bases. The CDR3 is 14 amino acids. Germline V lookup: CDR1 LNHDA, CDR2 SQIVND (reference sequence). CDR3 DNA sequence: TGTGCCAGTAGTTCACTTGGAAACACCGGGGAGCTGTTTTTT. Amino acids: CASSSLGNTGELFF.

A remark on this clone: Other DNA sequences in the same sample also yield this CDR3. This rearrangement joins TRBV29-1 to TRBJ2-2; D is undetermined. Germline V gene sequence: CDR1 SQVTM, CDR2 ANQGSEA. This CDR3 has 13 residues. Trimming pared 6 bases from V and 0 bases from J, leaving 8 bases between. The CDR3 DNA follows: TGCAGCGTGAGGCAACCGAACACCGGGGAGCTGTTTTTT. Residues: CSVRQPNTGELFF.

CDR3 DNA sequence: TGTGCCAGCAGCTTGGCTAGTAGGAACACTGAAGCTTTCTTT. The encoded protein is CASSLASRNTEAFF. This chain joins TRBV5-8 and TRBJ1-1, with D unresolved. Germline V lookup: CDR1 SGHTS, CDR2 YDEGEE. V was trimmed by 0 bases and J by 1 base, leaving 7 bases between them. The CDR3 has 14 amino acids.

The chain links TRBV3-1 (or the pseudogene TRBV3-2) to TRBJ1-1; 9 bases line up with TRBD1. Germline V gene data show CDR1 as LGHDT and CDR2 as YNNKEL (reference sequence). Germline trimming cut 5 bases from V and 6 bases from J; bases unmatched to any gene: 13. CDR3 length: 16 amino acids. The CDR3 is CASSYNPGQGSAEAFF. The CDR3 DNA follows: TGTGCCAGCAGCTACAACCCGGGACAGGGTTCAGCTGAAGCTTTCTTT.